This T cell receptor (beta chain) emerged from a study of CD8 T cells in ankylosing spondylitis. Points from the study as a whole: Disease-associated clones were reportedly significantly overrepresented in matched ankylosing spondylitis synovial fluid. Some of the motif variants had earlier been found in reactive arthritis patients' fluid and blood. Apparently characteristic of ankylosing spondylitis blood was a TCR beta motif (about eight highly homologous variants).

This clonotype was recorded a few times. Its antigen is unidentified. 5'-RACE, quantitative and with molecular barcodes, yielded the TCR beta libraries. TCRdb reprocessed the 5' RACE reads with MiXCR, giving one entry per CDR3 protein. The sample records 450,000 to 550,000 distinct CDR3 sequences, about 5.4% being singletons. The source of this sequence is a male donor with ankylosing spondylitis. Sequencing used blood, either unsorted or a sorted T cell fraction (not recorded which).

The CDR3 spells CASSFGRDLSYEQYF. The CDR3 region has the DNA TGTGCCAGCAGCTTTGGGCGGGACCTCTCCTACGAGCAGTACTTC. The chain couples TRBV7-2 to TRBJ2-7, with D maybe TRBD2 (6 bases). There are 15 residues in the CDR3. Trimming took 3 bases from V and 0 from J, leaving 12 bases between them. Germline CDR1 SGHTA, CDR2 FQGNSA.